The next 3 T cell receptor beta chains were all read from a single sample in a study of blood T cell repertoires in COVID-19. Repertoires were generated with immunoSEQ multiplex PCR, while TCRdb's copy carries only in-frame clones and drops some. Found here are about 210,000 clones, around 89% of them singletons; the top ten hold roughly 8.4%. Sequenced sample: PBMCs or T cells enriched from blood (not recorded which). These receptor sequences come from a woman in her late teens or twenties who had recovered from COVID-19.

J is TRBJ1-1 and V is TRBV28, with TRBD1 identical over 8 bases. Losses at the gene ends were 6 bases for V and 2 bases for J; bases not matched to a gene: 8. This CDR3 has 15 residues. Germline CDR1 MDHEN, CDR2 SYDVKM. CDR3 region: CASRPQGQGNTEAFF. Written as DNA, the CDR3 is TGTGCCAGCAGACCCCAAGGACAGGGAAACACTGAAGCTTTCTTT. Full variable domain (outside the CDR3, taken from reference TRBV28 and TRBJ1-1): DVKVTQSSRYLVKRTGEKVFLECVQDMDHENMFWYRQDPGLGLRLIYFSYDVKMKEKGDIPEGYSVSREKKERFSLILESASTNQTSMYLCASRPQGQGNTEAFFGQGTRLTVV.

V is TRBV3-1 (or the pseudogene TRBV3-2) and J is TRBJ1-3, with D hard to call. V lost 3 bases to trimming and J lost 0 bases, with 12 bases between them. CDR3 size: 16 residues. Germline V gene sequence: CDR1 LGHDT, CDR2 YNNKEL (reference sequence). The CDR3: CASSHITRGSGNTIYF. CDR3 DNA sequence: TGTGCCAGCAGCCACATTACGCGGGGCTCTGGAAACACCATATATTTT.

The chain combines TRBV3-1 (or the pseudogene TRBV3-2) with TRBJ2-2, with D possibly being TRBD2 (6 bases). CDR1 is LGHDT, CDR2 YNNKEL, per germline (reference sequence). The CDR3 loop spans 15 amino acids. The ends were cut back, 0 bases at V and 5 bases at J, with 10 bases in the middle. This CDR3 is CASSQESAGTGELFF. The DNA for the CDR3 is TGTGCCAGCAGCCAAGAGTCGGCGGGGACCGGGGAGCTGTTTTTT.